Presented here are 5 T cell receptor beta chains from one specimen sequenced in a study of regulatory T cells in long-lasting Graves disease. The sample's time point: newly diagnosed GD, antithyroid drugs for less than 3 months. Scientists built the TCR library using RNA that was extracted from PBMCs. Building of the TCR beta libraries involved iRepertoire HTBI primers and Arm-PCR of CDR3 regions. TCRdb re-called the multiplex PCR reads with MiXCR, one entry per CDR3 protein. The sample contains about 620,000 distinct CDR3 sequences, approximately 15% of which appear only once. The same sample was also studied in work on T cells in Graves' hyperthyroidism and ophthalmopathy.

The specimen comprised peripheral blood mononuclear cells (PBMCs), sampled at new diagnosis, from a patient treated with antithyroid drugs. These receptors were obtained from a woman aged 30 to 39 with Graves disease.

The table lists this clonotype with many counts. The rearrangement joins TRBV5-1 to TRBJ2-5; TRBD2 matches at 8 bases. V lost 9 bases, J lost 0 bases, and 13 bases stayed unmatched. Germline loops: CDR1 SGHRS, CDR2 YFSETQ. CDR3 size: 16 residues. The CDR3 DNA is TGCGCCACCTCAGCGGGGGCGCATTCGTACCAAGAGACCCAGTACTTC. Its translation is CATSAGAHSYQETQYF.

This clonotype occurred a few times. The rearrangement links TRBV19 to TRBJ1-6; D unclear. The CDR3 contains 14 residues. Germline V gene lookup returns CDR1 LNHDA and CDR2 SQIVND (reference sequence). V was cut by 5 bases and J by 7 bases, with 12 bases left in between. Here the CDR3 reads CASSSSQRNSPLHF. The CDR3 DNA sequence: TGTGCCAGTAGTTCCTCCCAACGCAATTCACCCCTCCACTTT.

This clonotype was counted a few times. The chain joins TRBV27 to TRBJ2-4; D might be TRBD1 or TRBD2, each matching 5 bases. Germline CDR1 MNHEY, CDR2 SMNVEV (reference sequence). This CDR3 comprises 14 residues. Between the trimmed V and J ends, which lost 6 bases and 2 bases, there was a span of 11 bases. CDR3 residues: CASSLRGTKNIQYF. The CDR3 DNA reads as TGTGCCAGCAGCCTGAGGGGAACCAAAAACATTCAGTACTTC.

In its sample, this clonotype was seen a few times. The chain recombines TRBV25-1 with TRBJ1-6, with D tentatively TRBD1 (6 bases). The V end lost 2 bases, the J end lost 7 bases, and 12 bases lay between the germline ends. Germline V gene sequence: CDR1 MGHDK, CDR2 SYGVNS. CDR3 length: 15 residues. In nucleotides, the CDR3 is TGTGCCAGCAGTGAACGGGGGGACACCAATTCACCCCTCCACTTT. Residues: CASSERGDTNSPLHF.

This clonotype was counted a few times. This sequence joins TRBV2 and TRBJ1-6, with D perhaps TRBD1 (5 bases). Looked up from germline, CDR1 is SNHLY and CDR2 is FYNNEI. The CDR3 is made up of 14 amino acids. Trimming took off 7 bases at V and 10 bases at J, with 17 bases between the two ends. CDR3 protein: CASTEGGERSPLHF. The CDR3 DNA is TGTGCCAGCACCGAGGGAGGGGAGCGGTCACCCCTCCACTTT.